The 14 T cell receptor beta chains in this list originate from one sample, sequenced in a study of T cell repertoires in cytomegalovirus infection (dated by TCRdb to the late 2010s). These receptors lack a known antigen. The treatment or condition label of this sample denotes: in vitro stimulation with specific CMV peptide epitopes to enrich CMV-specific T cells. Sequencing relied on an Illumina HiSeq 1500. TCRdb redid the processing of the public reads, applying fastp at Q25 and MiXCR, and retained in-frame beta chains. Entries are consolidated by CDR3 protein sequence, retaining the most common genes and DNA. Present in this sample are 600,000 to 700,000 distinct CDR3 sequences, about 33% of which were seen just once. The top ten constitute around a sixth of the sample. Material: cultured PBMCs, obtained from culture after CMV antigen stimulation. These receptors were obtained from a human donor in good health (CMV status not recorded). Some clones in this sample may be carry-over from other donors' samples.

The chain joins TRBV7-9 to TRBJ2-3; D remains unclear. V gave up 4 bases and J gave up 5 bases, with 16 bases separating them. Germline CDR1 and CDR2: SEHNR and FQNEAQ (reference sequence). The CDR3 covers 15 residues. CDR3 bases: TGTGCCAGCAGCTCCCTGGGTCAACCAGGAGATACGCAGTATTTT. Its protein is CASSSLGQPGDTQYF.

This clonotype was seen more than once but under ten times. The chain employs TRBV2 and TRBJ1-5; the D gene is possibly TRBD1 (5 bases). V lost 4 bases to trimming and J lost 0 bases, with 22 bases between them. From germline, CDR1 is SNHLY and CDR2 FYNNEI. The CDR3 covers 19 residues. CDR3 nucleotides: TGTGCCAGCAGTGGGGGACTCGGAAAGGCCTATTATAGCAATCAGCCCCAGCATTTT. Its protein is CASSGGLGKAYYSNQPQHF.

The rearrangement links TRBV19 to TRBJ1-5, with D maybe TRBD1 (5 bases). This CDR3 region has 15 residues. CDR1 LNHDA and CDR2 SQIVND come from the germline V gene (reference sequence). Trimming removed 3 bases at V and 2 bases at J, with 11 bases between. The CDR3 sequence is CASSMGRSRNQPQHF. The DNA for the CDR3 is TGTGCCAGTAGTATGGGACGGTCACGCAATCAGCCCCAGCATTTT.

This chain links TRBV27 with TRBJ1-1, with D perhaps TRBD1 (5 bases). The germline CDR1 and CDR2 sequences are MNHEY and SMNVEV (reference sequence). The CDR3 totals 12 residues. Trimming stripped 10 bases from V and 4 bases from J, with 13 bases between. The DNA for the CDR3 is TGTGCCACCCAGGGAGGTGGCACTGAAGCTTTCTTT. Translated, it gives CATQGGGTEAFF.

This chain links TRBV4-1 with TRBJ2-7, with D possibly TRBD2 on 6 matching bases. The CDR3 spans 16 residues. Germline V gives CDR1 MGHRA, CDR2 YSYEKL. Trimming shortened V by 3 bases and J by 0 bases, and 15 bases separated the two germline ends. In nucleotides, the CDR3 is TGCGCCAGCAGCCATTCCATTTCCGGGAGCTCCTACGAGCAGTACTTC. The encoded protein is CASSHSISGSSYEQYF.

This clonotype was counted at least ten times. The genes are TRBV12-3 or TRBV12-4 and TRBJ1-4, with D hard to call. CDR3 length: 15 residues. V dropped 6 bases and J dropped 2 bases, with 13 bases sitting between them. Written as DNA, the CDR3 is TGTGCCAGCAGCTTCAGGTCCGGGACTAATGAAAAACTGTTTTTT. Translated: CASSFRSGTNEKLFF.

The CDR3 protein is CATSRDNQGDTQYF. The CDR3 bases are TGTGCCACCAGCAGAGATAACCAGGGAGATACGCAGTATTTT. This sequence joins TRBV15 and TRBJ2-3; tentatively, D is TRBD1 (5 bases). This CDR3 is built from 14 residues. V was trimmed by 0 bases and J by 5 bases, leaving 9 bases between them. The germline gives CDR1 LNHNV, CDR2 YYDKDF (reference sequence).

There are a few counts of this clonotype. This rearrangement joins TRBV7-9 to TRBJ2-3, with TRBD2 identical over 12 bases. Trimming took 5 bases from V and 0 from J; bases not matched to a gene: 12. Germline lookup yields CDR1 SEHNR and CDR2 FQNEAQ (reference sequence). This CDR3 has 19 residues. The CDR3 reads CASSPRLAGVLRSTDTQYF. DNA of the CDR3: TGTGCCAGCAGCCCTCGACTAGCGGGAGTTCTCCGGAGCACAGATACGCAGTATTTT. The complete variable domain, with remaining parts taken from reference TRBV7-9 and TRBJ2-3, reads DTGVSQNPRHKITKRGQNVTFRCDPISEHNRLYWYRQTLGQGPEFLTYFQNEAQLEKSRLLSDRFSAERPKGSFSTLEIQRTEQGDSAMYLCASSPRLAGVLRSTDTQYFGPGTRLTVL.

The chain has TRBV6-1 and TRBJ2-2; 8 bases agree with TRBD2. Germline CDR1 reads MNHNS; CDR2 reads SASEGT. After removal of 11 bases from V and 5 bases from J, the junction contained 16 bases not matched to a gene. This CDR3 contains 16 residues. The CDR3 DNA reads TGTGCCGCTACTCACATACTAGCGGCGAGGACCGGGGAGCTGTTTTTT. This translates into CAATHILAARTGELFF.

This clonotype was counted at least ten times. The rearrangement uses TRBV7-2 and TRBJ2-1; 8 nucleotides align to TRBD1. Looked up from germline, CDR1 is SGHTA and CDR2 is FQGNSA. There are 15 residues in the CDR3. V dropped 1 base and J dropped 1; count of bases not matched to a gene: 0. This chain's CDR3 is CASSLGTGSYNEQFF. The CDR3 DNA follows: TGTGCCAGCAGCTTAGGGACAGGGTCCTACAATGAGCAGTTCTTC. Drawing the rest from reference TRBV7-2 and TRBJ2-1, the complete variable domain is GAGVSQSPSNKVTEKGKDVELRCDPISGHTALYWYRQSLGQGLEFLIYFQGNSAPDKSGLPSDRFSAERTGGSVSTLTIQRTQQEDSAVYLCASSLGTGSYNEQFFGPGTRLTVL.

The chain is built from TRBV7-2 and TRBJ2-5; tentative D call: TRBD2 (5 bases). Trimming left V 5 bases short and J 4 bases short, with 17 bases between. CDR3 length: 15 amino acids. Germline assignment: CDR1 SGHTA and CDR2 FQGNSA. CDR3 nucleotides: TGTGCCAGCAGCGGCGGGCCAAGGGTTCGAGAGACCCAGTACTTC. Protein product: CASSGGPRVRETQYF. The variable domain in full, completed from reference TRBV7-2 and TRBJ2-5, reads GAGVSQSPSNKVTEKGKDVELRCDPISGHTALYWYRQSLGQGLEFLIYFQGNSAPDKSGLPSDRFSAERTGGSVSTLTIQRTQQEDSAVYLCASSGGPRVRETQYFGPGTRLLVL.

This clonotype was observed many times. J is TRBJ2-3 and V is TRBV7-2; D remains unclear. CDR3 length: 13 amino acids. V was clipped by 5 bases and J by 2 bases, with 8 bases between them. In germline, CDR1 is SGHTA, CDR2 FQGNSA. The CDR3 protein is CASSLSPTDTQYF. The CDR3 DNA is TGTGCCAGCAGCCTTAGCCCCACAGATACGCAGTATTTT.

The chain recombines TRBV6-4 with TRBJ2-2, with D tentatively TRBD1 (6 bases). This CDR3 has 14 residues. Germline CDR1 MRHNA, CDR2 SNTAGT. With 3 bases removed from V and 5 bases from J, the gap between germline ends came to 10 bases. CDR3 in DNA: TGTGCCAGCAGTGATCCCGGGACAACCGGGGAGCTGTTTTTT. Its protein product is CASSDPGTTGELFF.

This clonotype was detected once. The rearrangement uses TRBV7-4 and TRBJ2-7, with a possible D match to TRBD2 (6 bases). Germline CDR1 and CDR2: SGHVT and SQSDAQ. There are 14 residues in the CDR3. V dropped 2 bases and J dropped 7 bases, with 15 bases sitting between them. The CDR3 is CASSLRRDSEEQYF. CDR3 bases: TGTGCCAGCAGCTTACGTCGGGACTCGGAGGAGCAGTACTTC.